This TCR beta chain was identified during a study of molecular identifiers for immune sequencing clone quantification. Study background: RNA from 20,000 or 100,000 naive CD8 cells was split five ways in replicates, with four sequenced. Overall study findings and caveats: Among more than 850,000 naive cells, spiked Jurkat TCR RNA from a single cell was reportedly detectable.

TCRdb independently ran MiXCR on the PCR reads; one entry per CDR3 protein. This repertoire shows about 640,000 distinct CDR3 sequences, less than 20% found once; its top ten account for roughly 0.85%. Naive CD8 T cells were picked out by sorting for CD8+CD4-CCR7+CD45RA+. This clonotype was counted ten times or more. Its antigen is still unknown. The germline V and J ends were trimmed by 5 bases and 0 bases, with 15 bases remaining between them. Germline V lookup: CDR1 SGHVS, CDR2 FQNEAQ. The CDR3 has 16 amino acids. The sequence came from a human donor in good health. Some libraries in this study had Jurkat cell RNA spiked in. The sample comprised naive CD8+ T cells from blood, with Jurkat cell RNA spiked in. Subset in this sample: FACS-sorted CD8+CD4-CCR7+CD45RA+ naive T cells. V usage is TRBV7-8 and J usage is TRBJ2-3; either TRBD1 or TRBD2 may fit D (5 bases each). This CDR3 reads CASSPRDGPSTDTQYF. CDR3 in DNA: TGTGCCAGCAGCCCCCGGGACGGACCTAGCACAGATACGCAGTATTTT.